This record concerns one T cell receptor beta chain sequence. Its target is unknown. The CDR3 sequence is 14 residues long. Looked up from germline, CDR1 is SGHTA and CDR2 is FQGNSA. The germline V and J ends were trimmed by 3 bases and 7 bases, with 13 bases remaining between them. The sample comes from a study of cytomegalovirus exposure and HLA in healthy donors. Study summary: The early release's HLA-typed donors yielded some 85 million unique TCRs.

General study points: TCR beta V segments were, for the most part, productive about 90% or about 30% of the time in an earlier analysis. Compared with the approximately 670-donor mean, an Asian-associated ancestry cluster reportedly had fewer N-insertions, according to a later analysis.

PCR was performed using 60 Vbeta and 13 Jbeta primers. Profiled with immunoSEQ multiplex PCR; TCRdb holds only in-frame clones, not every one. The table lists approximately 190,000 clones, roughly 84% of them singletons, with 0.25% to 0.3% in the top ten. The origin of this receptor is a boy aged 5 to 17 in good health and CMV-seronegative. V usage is TRBV7-2 and J usage is TRBJ1-5; D gene uncertain. Material: PBMCs. The CDR3 reads CASSFSTGGQPQHF. CDR3 coding DNA: TGTGCCAGCAGCTTTTCGACGGGAGGGCAGCCCCAGCATTTT. Full variable domain (rest looked up from reference TRBV7-2 and TRBJ1-5): GAGVSQSPSNKVTEKGKDVELRCDPISGHTALYWYRQSLGQGLEFLIYFQGNSAPDKSGLPSDRFSAERTGGSVSTLTIQRTQQEDSAVYLCASSFSTGGQPQHFGDGTRLSIL.